The 18 T cell receptor beta chains reported below all come from one sample, sequenced in a study of cytomegalovirus exposure and HLA in healthy donors. In the PCR, 60 Vbeta and 13 Jbeta primers were used. The assay was immunoSEQ multiplex PCR, and TCRdb's table has in-frame clones only and misses some. The repertoire includes around 120,000 clones, about three quarters of them detected once, and approximately 30% sits in the top ten. The source material was PBMCs. Source of these receptors: a man aged 55-75 years in good health and CMV-seropositive.

The J gene is TRBJ1-2, the V gene TRBV20-1; D might be TRBD1 (5 bases). CDR3 length: 11 residues. Germline loops: CDR1 DFQATT, CDR2 SNEGSKA (reference sequence). Trimming pared 7 bases from V and 7 bases from J, leaving 13 bases between. The CDR3 reads CSVKPRGGYTF. The CDR3 region has the DNA TGCAGTGTGAAGCCAAGGGGTGGCTACACCTTC.

The chain joins TRBV5-6 to TRBJ1-2; TRBD1 matches 11 bases. CDR1 is SGHDT, CDR2 YYEEEE, per germline. The CDR3 loop spans 18 amino acids. Trimming took 1 base from V and 4 from J; bases not matched to a gene: 12. The CDR3 region has the DNA TGTGCCAGCAGCTTGTATAGGACAGGGGGCGGTTTCGGCTATGGCTACACCTTC. It yields the protein CASSLYRTGGGFGYGYTF.

The chain carries TRBV9 and TRBJ1-2; 9 bases are a match to TRBD1. After removal of 4 bases from V and 1 base from J, the junction contained 2 bases not matched to a gene. The germline gives CDR1 SGDLS, CDR2 YYNGEE. CDR3 size: 14 residues. CDR3 in amino acids: CASSPGQGNYGYTF. In DNA, the CDR3 is TGTGCCAGCAGCCCGGGACAGGGTAACTATGGCTACACCTTC.

The chain carries TRBV30 and TRBJ1-4; the match to TRBD1 covers 7 bases. Germline V lookup: CDR1 GTSNPN, CDR2 SVGIG (reference sequence). The CDR3 extends over 14 amino acids. J gave up 8 bases and V 2 bases, and 8 bases lay outside the gene matches. This CDR3 reads CAWSKTGRDEKLFF. Here the CDR3 DNA reads TGTGCCTGGAGTAAGACAGGGCGCGACGAAAAACTGTTTTTT. Filled out from reference TRBV30 and TRBJ1-4, the complete variable domain reads SQTIHQWPATLVQPVGSPLSLECTVEGTSNPNLYWYRQAAGRGLQLLFYSVGIGQISSEVPQNLSASRPQDRQFILSSKKLLLSDSGFYLCAWSKTGRDEKLFFGSGTQLSVL.

This rearrangement joins TRBV5-1 to TRBJ2-1; possibly TRBD1 for D (6 bases). The CDR3 runs 15 residues. Per germline, CDR1 SGHRS and CDR2 YFSETQ. The V end lost 2 bases, the J end lost 3 bases, and 12 bases lay between the germline ends. CDR3 protein: CASSFGTGNYNEQFF. The CDR3 coding sequence is TGCGCCAGCAGCTTTGGAACAGGGAACTACAATGAGCAGTTCTTC.

The genes are TRBV10-1 and TRBJ1-4; no firm D call. There are 14 residues in the CDR3. V was shortened by 7 bases and J by 8 bases, with 17 bases between the two germline ends. Germline V gene lookup returns CDR1 WNHNN and CDR2 SYGVQD (reference sequence). The CDR3 nucleotides are TGCGCCAGCATTGCGCGGGTTCTAGGGGAAAAACTGTTTTTT. This sequence encodes CASIARVLGEKLFF.

This chain joins TRBV10-3 and TRBJ1-2, with a weak D call TRBD1 (5 bases). The CDR3 contains 14 residues. Trimming cost V 0 bases and J 9 bases, with 14 bases left between them. Germline V CDR1 and CDR2: ENHRY, SYGVKD. The CDR3 is CAISESGGGSRYTF. The CDR3 nucleotides are TGTGCCATCAGTGAGTCCGGGGGGGGTTCACGCTACACCTTC.

This clone was detected a few times. This chain connects TRBV29-1 to TRBJ1-2; 12 bases agree with TRBD1. With V trimmed by 4 bases and J by 4 bases, 13 bases remained unmatched. This CDR3 region has 17 residues. Germline V gene lookup returns CDR1 SQVTM and CDR2 ANQGSEA. DNA of the CDR3: TGCAGCGTTGTCTGGGGGGACAGGGGGCCCACTGGCTATGGCTACACCTTC. Translation gives CSVVWGDRGPTGYGYTF.

In this sample, this clone turned up once. J is TRBJ2-1 and V is TRBV9; possibly TRBD2 for D (6 bases). The CDR3 length is 14 residues. Trimming removed 0 bases at V and 7 bases at J, with 11 bases between. The germline V gene encodes CDR1 SGDLS and CDR2 YYNGEE. The CDR3 DNA is TGTGCCAGCAGCGTAGGAGGGAGCGGGAATGAGCAGTTCTTC. It encodes CASSVGGSGNEQFF.

The V call is TRBV7-9, the J call TRBJ1-1; D gene uncertain. CDR3 size: 14 residues. CDR1 and CDR2 from the germline V gene are SEHNR and FQNEAQ (reference sequence). Trimming left V 0 bases short and J 0 bases short, with 5 bases between. CDR3 in DNA: TGTGCCAGCAGCTTAGCCGGGATGAACACTGAAGCTTTCTTT. It specifies CASSLAGMNTEAFF.

This CDR3 is CAHREFKDEQYF. CDR3 nucleotides: TGTGCCCACCGGGAGTTCAAGGACGAGCAGTACTTC. The V and J genes are TRBV11-3 and TRBJ2-7; the D gene is possibly TRBD2 (6 bases). This CDR3 has 12 residues. The V gene lost 11 bases and the J gene lost 5 bases, with 16 bases spanning the gap. The germline V gene encodes CDR1 SGHNT and CDR2 YENEEA. Based on the CDR3 plus reference TRBV11-3 and TRBJ2-7, the full variable domain is EAGVVQSPRYKIIEKKQPVAFWCNPISGHNTLYWYLQNLGQGPELLIRYENEEAVDDSQLPKDRFSAERLKGVDSTLKIQPAELGDSAVYLCAHREFKDEQYFGPGTRLTVT.

This clone was recorded a few times. The rearrangement joins TRBV9 to TRBJ1-3; no clear D gene. The germline CDR1 and CDR2 sequences are SGDLS and YYNGEE. The length of the CDR3 is 14 residues. V was pared by 6 bases and J by 1 base, with 11 bases between. CDR3 amino acids: CASTSTLSGNTIYF. CDR3 bases: TGTGCCAGCACCAGTACCCTTTCTGGAAACACCATATATTTT.

For this clone: Germline and junction disagree at one end, which may indicate a read error. The same CDR3 can be traced to other DNA sequences in this sample. V usage is TRBV6-5 and J usage is TRBJ1-2; weak D call: TRBD1 (6 bases). CDR3 length: 14 amino acids. Per the germline V gene, CDR1 is MNHEY and CDR2 is SVGAGI. CDR3 nucleotides: TGCGCCAGCAGTCCAGGAACAGGGACCTACGGCTACACCTTC. Amino acids: CASSPGTGTYGYTF.

V is TRBV5-5 and J is TRBJ1-1, with D uncertain. Trimming took 4 bases from V and 3 from J, leaving 13 bases between them. CDR1 is SGHKS, CDR2 YYEKEE, per germline (reference sequence). This CDR3 is built from 14 residues. In DNA, the CDR3 is TGTGCCAGCAGCCGACAAGGTTCAGACACTGAAGCTTTCTTT. This codes for CASSRQGSDTEAFF. The whole variable domain, filled in from reference TRBV5-5 and TRBJ1-1, reads DAGVTQSPTHLIKTRGQQVTLRCSPISGHKSVSWYQQVLGQGPQFIFQYYEKEERGRGNFPDRFSARQFPNYSSELNVNALLLGDSALYLCASSRQGSDTEAFFGQGTRLTVV.

This clone was counted a single time. This chain uses TRBV27 with TRBJ2-7; 8 positions match TRBD1. Per the germline V gene, CDR1 is MNHEY and CDR2 is SMNVEV (reference sequence). The J segment lost 6 bases and the V segment lost 4 bases, leaving 8 bases of the junction unmatched. The CDR3 is 14 amino acids. Here the CDR3 reads CASSSSRGPFEQYF. DNA for the CDR3: TGTGCCAGCAGTTCGTCCAGGGGGCCTTTCGAGCAGTACTTC.

The rearrangement uses TRBV2 and TRBJ1-4; TRBD1 matches at 9 bases. This CDR3 spans 15 amino acids. With 7 bases clipped from V and 7 bases from J, the junction kept 10 bases outside the gene matches. The germline V gene encodes CDR1 SNHLY and CDR2 FYNNEI. This CDR3 reads CASNFIQGAGEKLFF. The DNA for the CDR3 is TGTGCCAGCAACTTCATACAGGGGGCGGGTGAAAAACTGTTTTTT.

The sample holds a few counts of this clone. The V gene is TRBV6-5, the J gene TRBJ1-2, with 10 bases identical to TRBD1. This CDR3 has 16 residues. The junction had 5 bases not matched to a gene; V was cut back by 2 bases and J by 2 bases. Germline CDR1 is MNHEY and CDR2 is SVGAGI. The CDR3 DNA follows: TGTGCCAGCAGTTACGTCCGGACAGGGGGAAACTATGGCTACACCTTC. Its protein is CASSYVRTGGNYGYTF.

V usage is TRBV5-1 and J usage is TRBJ2-2; 7 nucleotides agree with TRBD1. Germline values: CDR1 SGHRS, CDR2 YFSETQ. Losses at the gene ends were 3 bases for V and 0 bases for J; bases not matched to a gene: 5. This CDR3 comprises 16 residues. CDR3 sequence reads: CASSYGDRPNTGELFF. In DNA form, the CDR3 reads TGCGCCAGCAGCTACGGGGACAGACCGAACACCGGGGAGCTGTTTTTT. Combining the CDR3 with reference TRBV5-1 and TRBJ2-2 gives the whole variable domain KAGVTQTPRYLIKTRGQQVTLSCSPISGHRSVSWYQQTPGQGLQFLFEYFSETQRNKGNFPGRFSGRQFSNSRSEMNVSTLELGDSALYLCASSYGDRPNTGELFFGEGSRLTVL.